This TCR beta chain comes out of a study of T cells after yellow fever vaccination. Trimming shortened V by 6 bases and J by 10 bases, and 19 bases separated the two germline ends. The CDR3 contains 14 residues. TCRdb re-derived calls from the 5' RACE reads in MiXCR, one entry per CDR3 protein. The table lists hundreds of thousands of distinct CDR3 sequences, about a fifth of them singletons. This clonotype was seen a few times. The V call is TRBV12-3 or TRBV12-4, the J call TRBJ2-1, with a weak D call TRBD2 (6 bases). This sequence was found in a man younger than 40 who received the YFV17D yellow fever vaccine. Sequencing was performed on PBMCs, taken 15 days after the yellow fever booster vaccination. The CDR3 reads CASRLNPGVSEQFF. CDR3 in DNA: TGTGCCAGCAGACTTAATCCGGGAGTTAGCGAGCAGTTCTTC.